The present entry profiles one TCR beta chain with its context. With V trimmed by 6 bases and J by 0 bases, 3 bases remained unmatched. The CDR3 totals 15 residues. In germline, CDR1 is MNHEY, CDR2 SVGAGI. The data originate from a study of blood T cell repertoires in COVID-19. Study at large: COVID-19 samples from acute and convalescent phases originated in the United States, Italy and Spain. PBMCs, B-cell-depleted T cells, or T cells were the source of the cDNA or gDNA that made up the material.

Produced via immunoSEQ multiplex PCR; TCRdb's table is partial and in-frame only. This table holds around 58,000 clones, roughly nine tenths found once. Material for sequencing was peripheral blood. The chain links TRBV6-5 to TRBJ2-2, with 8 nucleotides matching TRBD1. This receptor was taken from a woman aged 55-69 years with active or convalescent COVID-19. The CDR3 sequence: CASRSGGANTGELFF. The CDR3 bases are TGTGCCAGCAGATCAGGGGGCGCGAACACCGGGGAGCTGTTTTTT.